Listed below are T cell receptor beta chains from one sample, sequenced in a study of cytomegalovirus exposure and HLA in healthy donors. Using immunoSEQ multiplex PCR, the repertoire was profiled, and TCRdb retains in-frame clones only, with some absent. This table has 250,000 or so clones, 70% to 90% appearing once. Material: PBMCs. The origin of the receptors is a woman in her sixties in good health and CMV-seropositive. Each CDR3 is given without its conserved first and last residue.

v_call,j_call,cdr3_aa
TRBV18,TRBJ2-7,ASSPGDYYEQY
TRBV29-1,TRBJ2-3,SVAEVASDTQY
TRBV7-2,TRBJ2-5,ASSSYWGTVPQETQY
TRBV6-6,TRBJ2-1,AVQREHEQF
TRBV5-1,TRBJ2-1,ASRTGTAGTSGYNEQF
TRBV27,TRBJ2-5,ASRSTARTSGNQETQY
TRBV5-1,TRBJ2-2,ASSLSPGGFPLGELF
TRBV5-4,TRBJ2-1,ASSAGTSGRAASYNEQF
TRBV6-1,TRBJ2-7,ASSEAGAPGVEQY
TRBV2,TRBJ2-7,ASREHPASGSYEQY
TRBV6-5,TRBJ2-5,ASSDVRGKETQY
TRBV6-1,TRBJ2-7,ASRRRTYEQY
TRBV6-5,TRBJ2-7,ASSPTRDRGHEQY
TRBV7-6,TRBJ2-5,ASSPPGLAQY
TRBV5-4,TRBJ2-1,ASSSGTSASYNEQF
TRBV11-2,TRBJ1-2,ASSPAGTGVYGYT
TRBV7-2,TRBJ1-3,ASSLVRRTGGLSGNTIY
TRBV4-1,TRBJ2-7,ASSQPTSGRLEQY
TRBV6-5,TRBJ2-3,ASMSGSGADTQY
TRBV29-1,TRBJ2-1,SVGGRQGNEQF
TRBV5-1,TRBJ2-6,ASTEQGSGANVLT
TRBV6-5,TRBJ1-3,ASSPTGAAGNTIY
TRBV18,TRBJ2-3,ASSQWTGQGTDTQY
TRBV6-5,TRBJ1-2,ATYMGLLNYGYT
TRBV7-9,TRBJ2-5,ASSLAGGTFQETQY
TRBV19,TRBJ2-2,ASSSSGVGTGELF
TRBV13,TRBJ2-3,ASSSRFGQSTDTQY
TRBV19,TRBJ1-5,ASSWQGGGQPQH
TRBV5-1,TRBJ1-1,ASSPTGTNTEAF
TRBV6-5,TRBJ1-2,ASSYGQGTDGYT
TRBV28,TRBJ1-1,ASSLMGQYTEAF
TRBV6-1,TRBJ2-1,ASSEAYSHPYNEQF
TRBV6-5,TRBJ2-1,ASINWARNEQF
TRBV19,TRBJ1-3,ASSIQVERTGNTIY
TRBV5-8,TRBJ2-1,ASRFSGGQGRSEQF
TRBV29-1,TRBJ1-2,SVTWANHLNGYT
TRBV14,TRBJ1-1,ASSQTRDRGTEAF
TRBV6-5,TRBJ1-1,ASSYIRGDTEAF
TRBV7-3,TRBJ2-2,ASSLELFTGELF
TRBV5-4,TRBJ1-1,ASSAGGGSGTEAF
TRBV18,TRBJ1-3,ASSPPGVGNTIY
TRBV9,TRBJ1-1,ASSVRVENTEAF